This is a list of T cell receptor beta chains from one sample in a study of RUNX1 and TCR beta rearrangement in T-cell leukemia. TCRdb reprocessed the PCR reads via MiXCR and lists one record per CDR3 protein. Of 280 or so distinct CDR3 sequences detected, roughly 30% appear once; the ten largest clones hold about 42%. The specimen sequenced was blood. The receptor set was obtained from a male donor with T-cell acute lymphoblastic leukemia. CDR3s include the opening cysteine and the closing phenylalanine or tryptophan. D genes are given only for firm matches. Clone size appears in some rows only: once, few, many, or a class for an expanded clone.

v_call: TRBV27; clone_size: medium-sized; cdr3_length: 16; d_call: .; j_call: TRBJ1-5; cdr3_nt: TGTGCCAGCAGTACCTCAGGGGCAGGGAGGAATCAGCCCCAGCATTTT; cdr3_aa: CASSTSGAGRNQPQHF
v_call: TRBV20-1; clone_size: .; cdr3_length: 14; d_call: TRBD1; j_call: TRBJ2-7; cdr3_nt: TGCAGTGCTAGAGCCGACAGGGGTTCCCACGAGCAGTACTTC; cdr3_aa: CSARADRGSHEQYF
v_call: TRBV4-2; clone_size: large; cdr3_length: 19; d_call: TRBD2; j_call: TRBJ2-1; cdr3_nt: TGTGCCAGCAGCGGGGGGTCCCACCTAGCGGGGGGGCCCTACAATGAGCAGTTCTTC; cdr3_aa: CASSGGSHLAGGPYNEQFF
v_call: TRBV20-1; clone_size: .; cdr3_length: 14; d_call: .; j_call: TRBJ1-2; cdr3_nt: TGCAGCGCTATTGGGGGGGGGGTAAGCTATGGCTACACCTTC; cdr3_aa: CSAIGGGVSYGYTF
v_call: TRBV5-6; clone_size: large; cdr3_length: 12; d_call: TRBD1; j_call: TRBJ1-2; cdr3_nt: TGTGCCAGCAGCCCCGGACAGGGTGGCTACACCTTC; cdr3_aa: CASSPGQGGYTF
v_call: TRBV6-5; clone_size: .; cdr3_length: 17; d_call: TRBD1; j_call: TRBJ1-1; cdr3_nt: TGTGCCAGCAGTTTGCATACAGGGGGGTGGGGTGGCACTGAAGCTTTCTTT; cdr3_aa: CASSLHTGGWGGTEAFF
v_call: TRBV7-6; clone_size: large; cdr3_length: 12; d_call: .; j_call: TRBJ1-1; cdr3_nt: TGTGCCAGCAGCTTAGTAGGGTTCGGAGCTTTCTTT; cdr3_aa: CASSLVGFGAFF
v_call: TRBV9; clone_size: .; cdr3_length: 15; d_call: .; j_call: TRBJ1-5; cdr3_nt: TGTGCCAGCAGCGCCGGCCCTCGATTTGATCAGCCCCAGCATTTT; cdr3_aa: CASSAGPRFDQPQHF
v_call: TRBV20-1; clone_size: .; cdr3_length: 15; d_call: TRBD2; j_call: TRBJ2-7; cdr3_nt: TGCAGTGCTAAACTTCCCGAGCGGGGGGAAGTCGAGCAGTACTTC; cdr3_aa: CSAKLPERGEVEQYF
v_call: TRBV5-6; clone_size: large; cdr3_length: 15; d_call: .; j_call: TRBJ2-7; cdr3_nt: TGTGCCAGCAGCTTGTCGCAGGGGAGGATCTACGAGCAGTACTTC; cdr3_aa: CASSLSQGRIYEQYF
v_call: TRBV20-1; clone_size: large; cdr3_length: 12; d_call: .; j_call: TRBJ1-2; cdr3_nt: TGCAGTGCTAGACAGCCTAACTATGGCTACACCTTC; cdr3_aa: CSARQPNYGYTF
v_call: TRBV7-9; clone_size: .; cdr3_length: 12; d_call: .; j_call: TRBJ1-1; cdr3_nt: TGTGCCAGCAGCTTGAAGAACACTGAAGCTTTCTTT; cdr3_aa: CASSLKNTEAFF
v_call: TRBV3-1; clone_size: large; cdr3_length: 15; d_call: .; j_call: TRBJ1-4; cdr3_nt: TGTGCCAGCAGCCAAGTGGGCGGAGGATTGGAAAAACTGTTTTTT; cdr3_aa: CASSQVGGGLEKLFF
v_call: TRBV19; clone_size: hyperexpanded; cdr3_length: 11; d_call: .; j_call: TRBJ1-4; cdr3_nt: TGTGCCAGTGGGGTTAATGAAAAACTGTTTTTT; cdr3_aa: CASGVNEKLFF
v_call: TRBV10-2; clone_size: .; cdr3_length: 16; d_call: TRBD2; j_call: TRBJ2-7; cdr3_nt: TGCGCCAGCATCCGGTGGGGGGGGTACCGGATCTACGAGCAGTACTTC; cdr3_aa: CASIRWGGYRIYEQYF
v_call: TRBV4-1; clone_size: hyperexpanded; cdr3_length: 17; d_call: TRBD1; j_call: TRBJ1-1; cdr3_nt: TGCGCCAGCAGCCAAGGGGGGGAAGACAGGGTGAACACTGAAGCTTTCTTT; cdr3_aa: CASSQGGEDRVNTEAFF
v_call: TRBV28; clone_size: .; cdr3_length: 14; d_call: .; j_call: TRBJ1-1; cdr3_nt: TGTGCCAGCAGTTTATGGGGGGGGGGCACTGAAGCTTTCTTT; cdr3_aa: CASSLWGGGTEAFF
v_call: TRBV11-2; clone_size: .; cdr3_length: 14; d_call: TRBD2; j_call: TRBJ2-7; cdr3_nt: TGTGCCAGCAGCCCGGGACTAGCATTATACGAGCAGTACTTC; cdr3_aa: CASSPGLALYEQYF
v_call: TRBV3-1; clone_size: large; cdr3_length: 15; d_call: .; j_call: TRBJ2-6; cdr3_nt: TGTGCCAGCAGCCAAGACCAGGCTGGGGCCAACGTCCTGACTTTC; cdr3_aa: CASSQDQAGANVLTF
v_call: TRBV20-1; clone_size: large; cdr3_length: 16; d_call: .; j_call: TRBJ1-6; cdr3_nt: TGCAGTGCCAGAGAAAGCGAGCGGGGGGCCCATTCACCCCTCCACTTT; cdr3_aa: CSARESERGAHSPLHF
v_call: TRBV4-2; clone_size: .; cdr3_length: 15; d_call: TRBD1; j_call: TRBJ1-4; cdr3_nt: TGTGCCAGCAGCCAAAGGGGGCATGGGAATGAAAAACTGTTTTTT; cdr3_aa: CASSQRGHGNEKLFF
v_call: TRBV12-3/TRBV12-4; clone_size: .; cdr3_length: 14; d_call: .; j_call: TRBJ1-1; cdr3_nt: TGTGCCAGCAGTTCAGGACAGTCTGGAGGCTCAGCTTTCTTT; cdr3_aa: CASSSGQSGGSAFF
v_call: TRBV6-5; clone_size: .; cdr3_length: 15; d_call: TRBD1; j_call: TRBJ1-2; cdr3_nt: TGTGCCAGCAGTTACTGGGGGACAGGAGGATATGGCTACACCTTC; cdr3_aa: CASSYWGTGGYGYTF
v_call: TRBV5-8; clone_size: large; cdr3_length: 20; d_call: TRBD1; j_call: TRBJ1-6; cdr3_nt: TGTGCCAGCAGCTGGGACAGGAGGTTCGACTCCAGCTCCTATAATTCACCCCTCCACTTT; cdr3_aa: CASSWDRRFDSSSYNSPLHF
v_call: TRBV28; clone_size: large; cdr3_length: 18; d_call: .; j_call: TRBJ1-4; cdr3_nt: TGTGCCAGCAGTTTATTTTGGCAGGGGCTCCAGGATAATGAAAAACTGTTTTTT; cdr3_aa: CASSLFWQGLQDNEKLFF
v_call: TRBV10-3; clone_size: .; cdr3_length: 14; d_call: .; j_call: TRBJ1-5; cdr3_nt: TGTGCCATCAGTGCTAACAGGGAAGCACAGCCCCAGCATTTT; cdr3_aa: CAISANREAQPQHF
v_call: TRBV3-1; clone_size: medium-sized; cdr3_length: 14; d_call: TRBD1; j_call: TRBJ1-4; cdr3_nt: TGTGCCAGCAGCCAAGCACAGGGGGAAGAAAAACTGTTTTTT; cdr3_aa: CASSQAQGEEKLFF
v_call: TRBV5-1; clone_size: medium-sized; cdr3_length: 14; d_call: TRBD1; j_call: TRBJ2-7; cdr3_nt: TGCGCCAGCAGCTCCAGACAGGGTCCCTACGAGCAGTACTTC; cdr3_aa: CASSSRQGPYEQYF
v_call: TRBV19; clone_size: hyperexpanded; cdr3_length: 16; d_call: TRBD1; j_call: TRBJ1-1; cdr3_nt: TGTGCCAGTAGTATATCACACAGGGGGATGAACACTGAAGCTTTCTTT; cdr3_aa: CASSISHRGMNTEAFF
v_call: TRBV24-1; clone_size: few; cdr3_length: 15; d_call: .; j_call: TRBJ1-1; cdr3_nt: TGTGCCACCAGTGCACACTCCGGTTCCAACACTGAAGCTTTCTTT; cdr3_aa: CATSAHSGSNTEAFF
v_call: TRBV2; clone_size: .; cdr3_length: 15; d_call: .; j_call: TRBJ2-1; cdr3_nt: TGTGCCAGCGAGGAGGGGGGCAGCTCCTACAATGAGCAGTTCTTC; cdr3_aa: CASEEGGSSYNEQFF
v_call: TRBV6-6; clone_size: large; cdr3_length: 13; d_call: .; j_call: TRBJ1-1; cdr3_nt: TGTGCCAGCAGGCGGACGGTGAACACTGAAGCTTTCTTT; cdr3_aa: CASRRTVNTEAFF
v_call: TRBV5-6; clone_size: hyperexpanded; cdr3_length: 15; d_call: .; j_call: TRBJ1-1; cdr3_nt: TGTGCCAGCAGCTTGTCAGGGGTGATGAACACTGAAGCTTTCTTT; cdr3_aa: CASSLSGVMNTEAFF
v_call: TRBV7-9; clone_size: hyperexpanded; cdr3_length: 14; d_call: .; j_call: TRBJ1-4; cdr3_nt: TGTGCCAGCAGCCCCCGGGACTCCAATGAAAAACTGTTTTTT; cdr3_aa: CASSPRDSNEKLFF
v_call: TRBV20-1; clone_size: .; cdr3_length: 16; d_call: TRBD1; j_call: TRBJ1-5; cdr3_nt: TGCAGTGCTAGAGCCTGGGGGCAGGGGGGCAATCAGCCCCAGCATTTT; cdr3_aa: CSARAWGQGGNQPQHF
v_call: TRBV28; clone_size: .; cdr3_length: 14; d_call: .; j_call: TRBJ1-4; cdr3_nt: TGTGCCAGCAGAAAGGGCGGTACTAATGAAAAACCGTTTTTT; cdr3_aa: CASRKGGTNEKPFF
v_call: TRBV19; clone_size: hyperexpanded; cdr3_length: 17; d_call: TRBD1; j_call: TRBJ1-4; cdr3_nt: TGTGCCAGTAGTCTACAGGGGGCCCGAACAACTAATGAAAAACTGTTTTTT; cdr3_aa: CASSLQGARTTNEKLFF
v_call: TRBV27; clone_size: .; cdr3_length: 12; d_call: .; j_call: TRBJ1-2; cdr3_nt: TGTGCCAAAGTGGGGGCCTACTATAGCTACACCTTC; cdr3_aa: CAKVGAYYSYTF
v_call: TRBV5-1; clone_size: .; cdr3_length: 14; d_call: TRBD1; j_call: TRBJ2-7; cdr3_nt: TGCGCCAGCAGCTCCAGACAGGGTCCCCACGAGCAGTACTTC; cdr3_aa: CASSSRQGPHEQYF
v_call: TRBV7-6; clone_size: medium-sized; cdr3_length: 15; d_call: TRBD1; j_call: TRBJ2-1; cdr3_nt: TGTGCCATACAAGGACAGGGAGGCTCCTACAATGAGCAGTTCTTC; cdr3_aa: CAIQGQGGSYNEQFF
v_call: TRBV29-1; clone_size: .; cdr3_length: 13; d_call: .; j_call: TRBJ1-1; cdr3_nt: TGCAGCGTTGATCCAGCCCTGAACACTGAAGCTTTCTTT; cdr3_aa: CSVDPALNTEAFF
v_call: TRBV2; clone_size: few; cdr3_length: 16; d_call: TRBD1; j_call: TRBJ2-7; cdr3_nt: TGTGCCAGCAGTCCCCGACAGGGGTCCACGGGGAACGAGCAGTACTTC; cdr3_aa: CASSPRQGSTGNEQYF
v_call: TRBV5-6; clone_size: once; cdr3_length: 17; d_call: TRBD1; j_call: TRBJ1-5; cdr3_nt: TGTGCCAGCAGCTTGGAAGCAGGGGGCGGGTCTGATCAGCCCCCGCATTTT; cdr3_aa: CASSLEAGGGSDQPPHF
v_call: TRBV27; clone_size: medium-sized; cdr3_length: 14; d_call: TRBD1; j_call: TRBJ1-4; cdr3_nt: TGTGCCAGCAGTGGCCGGGACAGGAGTGAAAAACTGTTTTTT; cdr3_aa: CASSGRDRSEKLFF
v_call: TRBV7-9; clone_size: large; cdr3_length: 15; d_call: TRBD1; j_call: TRBJ1-2; cdr3_nt: TGTGCCAGCAGCTTATTCTCAGGGGGCGACGATGGCTACACCTTC; cdr3_aa: CASSLFSGGDDGYTF
v_call: TRBV15; clone_size: .; cdr3_length: 13; d_call: .; j_call: TRBJ1-5; cdr3_nt: TGTGCCACCAGCACCGGTAGCAATCAGCCCCAGCATTTT; cdr3_aa: CATSTGSNQPQHF
v_call: TRBV11-3; clone_size: large; cdr3_length: 17; d_call: TRBD2; j_call: TRBJ2-5; cdr3_nt: TGTGCCAGCAGCTTAGATACCGGGACTAGCGGACAAGAGACCCAGTACTTC; cdr3_aa: CASSLDTGTSGQETQYF
v_call: TRBV5-4; clone_size: medium-sized; cdr3_length: 12; d_call: .; j_call: TRBJ2-7; cdr3_nt: TGTGCCAGCAGCTTGATGGGGGGCGAGCAGTACTTC; cdr3_aa: CASSLMGGEQYF
v_call: TRBV6-5; clone_size: .; cdr3_length: 14; d_call: .; j_call: TRBJ1-2; cdr3_nt: TGTGCCAGCAGGCCCTCGACGGCCAACTATGGCTACACCTTC; cdr3_aa: CASRPSTANYGYTF
v_call: TRBV12-3/TRBV12-4; clone_size: large; cdr3_length: 12; d_call: .; j_call: TRBJ1-5; cdr3_nt: TGTGCCAGCAGTGGAGGTGATCAGCCCCAGCATTTT; cdr3_aa: CASSGGDQPQHF
v_call: TRBV6-5; clone_size: few; cdr3_length: 14; d_call: .; j_call: TRBJ1-5; cdr3_nt: TGTGCCAGCAGCTCCCCCGGTAGCAATCAGCCCCAGCATTTT; cdr3_aa: CASSSPGSNQPQHF
v_call: TRBV11-2; clone_size: few; cdr3_length: 13; d_call: .; j_call: TRBJ1-1; cdr3_nt: TGTGCCAGCCGCGGGCAGACGGGAACTGAAGCTTTCTTT; cdr3_aa: CASRGQTGTEAFF
v_call: TRBV2; clone_size: .; cdr3_length: 13; d_call: .; j_call: TRBJ1-2; cdr3_nt: TGTGCCAGCAGTGATCAGGGTAGATATGGCTACACCTTC; cdr3_aa: CASSDQGRYGYTF
v_call: TRBV20-1; clone_size: medium-sized; cdr3_length: 13; d_call: TRBD2; j_call: TRBJ2-1; cdr3_nt: TGCAGTGCTGCGGGGGGGTTCCTCAATGAGCAGTTCTTC; cdr3_aa: CSAAGGFLNEQFF
v_call: TRBV6-2/TRBV6-3; clone_size: large; cdr3_length: 14; d_call: .; j_call: TRBJ1-4; cdr3_nt: TGTGCCAGCACTCAGCCCTCGGGTAGGGAAAAACTGTTTTTT; cdr3_aa: CASTQPSGREKLFF
v_call: TRBV5-1; clone_size: medium-sized; cdr3_length: 13; d_call: .; j_call: TRBJ1-6; cdr3_nt: TGCGCCAGCAGCTCGGACTATAATTCACCCCTCCACTTT; cdr3_aa: CASSSDYNSPLHF
v_call: TRBV5-1; clone_size: large; cdr3_length: 16; d_call: TRBD1; j_call: TRBJ2-1; cdr3_nt: TGCGCCAGCAGCTCACACCGGGACAGGGACCATAATGAGCAGTTCTTC; cdr3_aa: CASSSHRDRDHNEQFF